This TCR beta chain was sequenced in a study of breast tumors, draining lymph nodes, adjacent tissues (dated by TCRdb to 2016 to 2017). Context from the whole study: In breast cancer patients, the study compared the TCR beta repertoires of tumor, adjacent nontumor tissue and axillary lymph nodes. In human breast cancer, the study set out to assess how tumor, surrounding tissue and draining lymph node repertoires relate to one another and whether T cells might be exchanged between them. Study-wide findings and limitations: The study presented the conclusion that tumor T cells originate in lymph nodes as consistent with a hypothesis, not as something directly demonstrated. The data were considered consistent with the idea that most tumor T cells come from the lymph node and then expand in tumor tissue. In luminal-like breast cancer, tumor and nontumor tissue repertoires resembled each other significantly more than in basal-like breast cancer. Tumor T-cell repertoires showed less diversity than lymph node repertoires and more diversity than nontumor tissue repertoires, and tumor T-cell repertoires showed preferential V and J gene usage.

This clonotype came up many times. Its antigen remains undetermined. Nothing much larger sits one base from this clone, and base qualities are not available. Sequencing relied on an Illumina HiSeq 2000. TCR beta chain libraries were generated through multiplex PCR amplification. The amplified TCR beta chain products were analyzed by high-throughput sequencing. Through fastp at Q25 and MiXCR, TCRdb rebuilt clones from the public reads, retaining in-frame beta chains. All rows with the same CDR3 protein become a single entry with the most common DNA and genes. The sample table contains fewer than 200,000 distinct CDR3 sequences; only one count was recorded for roughly a third of them. The ten largest clones take up roughly 4.3% of the sample. Lymph node samples were obtained from the axillary draining lymph nodes of breast cancer patients. Germline trimming: 2 bases from V, 0 bases from J; junction bases outside gene matches: 4. The CDR1 and CDR2 encoded by the germline V gene (reference sequence) are DFQATT and SNEGSKA. The CDR3 runs 14 residues from the cysteine to the phenylalanine. Here the CDR3 DNA is all that survives: 42 bases in frame from base 1.

This chain joins TRBV20-1 to TRBJ2-7; 7 middle bases align to TRBD1. The sequence came from a female donor with breast cancer. Some clones in this sample may be carry-over from other donors' samples. The source material was axillary lymph node tissue. The nucleotide sequence reads TGCAGTGCTAGACAACAGGGGACCTCCTACGAGCAGTACTTC. The encoded protein is CSARQQGTSYEQYF.